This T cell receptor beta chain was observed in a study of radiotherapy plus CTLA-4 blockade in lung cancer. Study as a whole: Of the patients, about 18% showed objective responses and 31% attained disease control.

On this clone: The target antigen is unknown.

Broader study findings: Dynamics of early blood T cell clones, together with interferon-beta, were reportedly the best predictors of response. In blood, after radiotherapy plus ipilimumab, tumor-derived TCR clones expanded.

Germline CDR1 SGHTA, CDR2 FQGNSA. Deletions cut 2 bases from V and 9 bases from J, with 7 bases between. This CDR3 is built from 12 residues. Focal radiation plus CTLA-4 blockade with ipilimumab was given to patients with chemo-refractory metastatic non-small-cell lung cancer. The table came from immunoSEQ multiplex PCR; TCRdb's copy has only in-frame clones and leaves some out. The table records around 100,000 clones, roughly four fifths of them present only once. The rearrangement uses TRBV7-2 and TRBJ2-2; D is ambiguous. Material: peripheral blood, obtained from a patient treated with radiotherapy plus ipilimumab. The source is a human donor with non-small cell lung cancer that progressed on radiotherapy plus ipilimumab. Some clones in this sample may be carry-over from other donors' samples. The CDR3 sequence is CASSLLGWELFF. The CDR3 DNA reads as TGTGCCAGCAGCTTATTGGGTTGGGAGCTGTTTTTT.